This TCR beta chain was recorded in a study of cytomegalovirus exposure and HLA in healthy donors (dated by TCRdb to 2017 to 2019). Context from the whole study: In an earlier analysis of 587 of the donors, 276 Gb of sequence data and 100 million or so unique TCR beta sequences from roughly 200 million T cells were reported. Donor age, sex, ethnicity and CMV serostatus were compiled alongside the repertoire data. Roughly five DR-DQ haplotypes were treated as single units for association and clustering because of strong linkage in the cohort. Using immunosequencing, the study profiled T cell repertoires from 500 to 800 subjects and related those repertoires to cytomegalovirus serostatus. The study was designed to test whether signatures of past pathogen exposure could be identified by cataloging public T cell receptors. HLA typing covered class I and class II loci at four-digit resolution. A separate validation cohort of roughly 130 different subjects was used in addition to the approximately 700-subject first cohort. In a later analysis, previously published TCR beta repertoires from more than 500 donors were re-analyzed and high-resolution HLA genotyping was added so that TCR occurrence patterns could be studied. In an earlier analysis of over 550 of the donors, high-throughput TCR beta sequencing was used to judge whether each TCR beta V gene segment behaved as functional or pseudogenic. Among some 400 genotyped donors of the cohort, an average of roughly 240,000 unique TCR beta nucleotide sequences were sequenced per donor, 15% to 20% of them non-productive. The number of typed donors differed by locus: about 620-630 for A, B, C, DRB1 and DQB1; some 540 for DQA1; around 580 for DPA1; and around 470 for DPB1. Rather than using new phenotypic data, the later analysis identified candidate immune exposures from TCR beta sequences and from how often those sequences occurred across donors. High-throughput TCR immunosequencing, statistical association of individual TCRs with disease status, and machine learning were combined to predict cytomegalovirus infection status. The genetic ancestry cluster associated with self-reported Caucasian donors included about 81% of the approximately 400 genotyped donors. An early release that covered roughly 600 HLA-typed donors contained approximately 300 gigabases of sequencing data and 70 million to 100 million unique TCR sequences. All discovery cohort repertoires had been generated using a single sequencing platform. In a later genetic analysis, genome-wide SNP genotypes for about three fifths of the roughly 670 donors were used, and that subset was treated as a discovery cohort. Overall study outcomes, separate from this receptor: In an earlier analysis of 587 of the donors, most TCR beta V segments appeared in productive rearrangements about 87% or about 30% of the time, broadly matching IMGT annotations. Presence/absence analyses assumed roughly uniform sequencing depth across donors, an assumption that may not hold. While some public TCRs were present in many individuals, most TCR sequences turned up only very rarely across donors. A later analysis associated roughly 17,000 TCR beta sequences with specific HLA alleles at a false discovery rate of 0.05. The earlier analysis of approximately 590 of the donors excluded 15 to 20 rarely observed V segments, including chromosome 9 orphons, because counts were too low. HLA typing was unavailable for some donors at each locus, so association tests used only the typed subset. According to a later genetic analysis, donors in an Asian-associated ancestry cluster had fewer N-insertions in productive TCRs than the approximately 670-donor mean. The only immune exposure information available for the cohort was CMV serostatus. When HLA alleles, especially DR and DQ, strongly co-occurred, attributing TCR associations to individual alleles was difficult. Most CMV-associated TCR beta chains appeared to be HLA-restricted in a later analysis, and the HLA associations seemed to be driven largely by CMV exposure. In a later analysis, HLA-associated TCR beta chains showed more clonal expansion and lower generation probabilities than non-associated chains that were equally common. A further reported finding was that TCR beta sequences accurately predicted the HLA-A and HLA-B alleles for most subjects in the first cohort. Some IMGT-functional V segments, including TRBV6-2 and TRBV6-3, could not be distinguished by the 87-base-pair reads and were therefore excluded. The sequencing pipeline was judged likely to have produced a cluster of highly shared sequence variants as a technical artifact. In a later analysis, TCR association rates were found to vary across HLA loci, with the most associated TCRs seen for DRB1 alleles and the fewest for HLA-C alleles. The classifier was reported to diagnose cytomegalovirus status with high specificity and sensitivity in both the original and validation cohorts. The cohort was sequenced for TCR beta chains only, and without alpha or paired-chain data the features that could be detected were limited. It was suggested by the authors that the approach could potentially be generalized to other disease states and immunological phenotypes. The study listed 150 to 200 TCR beta chains as associated with cytomegalovirus. In a later genetic analysis, a missense DCLRE1C variant was associated with V-gene and J-gene trimming of TCR beta chains, and the association was replicated in an independent cohort. A later analysis reported that several top co-occurrence clusters appeared linked to parvovirus B19, influenza, CMV and Epstein-Barr virus. Linkage disequilibrium might explain the correlated functional status among segregating V segments, but an unknown experimental factor could not be ruled out. A few of the identified cytomegalovirus-associated TCR beta chains were confirmed in vitro to be specific for cytomegalovirus antigens.

V is shortened by 6 bases, J by 4 bases, and the region joining them spans 9 bases. CDR1 and CDR2 (SNHLY, FYNNEI) derive from the germline V gene. From cysteine to phenylalanine, the CDR3 is 13 amino acids long. The kept DNA is CDR3 alone, 39 bases in frame from the first base. The library was generated by the immunoSEQ multiplex PCR assay. A mixture of 60 forward primers for TCR Vbeta segments and 13 reverse primers for TCR Jbeta segments was used in the multiplex PCR. The CDR3 region of rearranged TCR beta genes was amplified from genomic DNA by a multiplex PCR assay. The Illumina HiSeq System was used to sequence the amplified TCR beta libraries as 87-base-pair reads. As for how the authors treated the data: A later analysis tallied tens of millions of unique TCR beta chains across the 610 or so repertoires, and about 10 million of those chains were shared by two or more donors. Raw reads were error-corrected and collapsed into unique sequences with a nearest-neighbor algorithm that merged closely related sequences to remove PCR and sequencing errors. CDR3 sequences were aligned to IMGT reference sequences to assign V, D and J gene segments. For a sequence to be retained, at least a six-nucleotide match to both a V gene segment and a J gene segment was required. Rearrangements were classified as productive when the CDR3 lacked stop codons and remained in frame with V and J, and all other rearrangements were classified as non-productive. Following IMGT convention, CDR3 was defined as the stretch from the second conserved V-encoded cysteine to the conserved J-encoded phenylalanine. In an earlier analysis of more than 550 of the donors, sequences lacking an unambiguous match to a single V gene segment were excluded. An earlier analysis of several hundred of the donors classified V segments as functional when productive rearrangements were above 56.7% and as segregating when the standard deviation between donors was above 5%. A statistical classification framework was built for diagnosing cytomegalovirus status from the catalog of TCR beta chain sequences. In a later analysis, TCR nucleotide sequences were compared against IMGT/GENE-DB human TR gene sequences so that V and J genes could be assigned. A later analysis assigned CDR3 sequences and most-parsimonious VDJ recombination scenarios with the TCRdist pipeline. A later analysis defined each TCR beta chain by its CDR3 amino acid sequence plus V-gene family, and excluded reads lacking a unique V-gene family. A later analysis removed several hundred highly shared, low-generation-probability nucleotide sequences to deal with suspected cross-contamination and a sequencing artifact. In a later analysis, a clonal expansion index for each public chain was calculated from normalized within-repertoire ranks of inferred template counts. In a later analysis, generation probabilities were computed using a VDJ recombination model fitted to out-of-frame rearrangements, and the results were checked against IGoR. Hypergeometric tests were used in a later analysis to score TCR-TCR, TCR-HLA and TCR-CMV co-occurrence, with a repertoire-size bias correction applied to the TCR pairs. A later analysis estimated false discovery rates by permuting HLA or CMV assignments 20 times. In a later analysis, co-occurring TCRs were grouped with DBSCAN, and TCRdist sequence similarity was added when clustering was performed within HLA-allele-positive subsets. Repertoires with fewer than 30,000 or more than 120,000 public chains were left out of co-occurrence clustering, as were five repertoires with anomalous nucleotide sharing. TCRdb limited this immuneACCESS table to in-frame rearrangements with V and J called. A share of clones is missing; checked studies link under half to unresolved V genes, and the rest is unexplained. That table supplies the V and J calls and clone size; D and trimming were determined from the DNA. The sample table lists roughly 110,000 clones, about four fifths of them with a count of one. The top ten hold 4% to 5.5% of the sample.

The cohort comprised around 690 healthy bone marrow donors. At the time of sampling, every cohort member was nominally healthy, though immune exposures that went unrecorded were likely present. The donor tested CMV seropositive, placing the donor among the 250 to 350 seropositive members of the cohort. A peripheral blood sample was provided by each donor, and peripheral blood mononuclear cells were used for TCR beta sequencing. The Qiagen DNeasy Blood Extraction Kit was used to extract genomic DNA from the blood cell samples. This clone turned up a few times. Its antigen is not yet known. Base qualities are not at hand, and no much larger clone is one base apart.

This TCR was sampled from a man aged 30 to 39 in good health and CMV-seropositive. Recombination joined TRBV2 with TRBJ2-2, with an unclear D gene assignment. What was sequenced was PBMCs. The CDR3 loop reads CASRVGATGELFF. The nucleotides read TGTGCCAGCAGGGTCGGAGCCACCGGGGAGCTGTTTTTT.